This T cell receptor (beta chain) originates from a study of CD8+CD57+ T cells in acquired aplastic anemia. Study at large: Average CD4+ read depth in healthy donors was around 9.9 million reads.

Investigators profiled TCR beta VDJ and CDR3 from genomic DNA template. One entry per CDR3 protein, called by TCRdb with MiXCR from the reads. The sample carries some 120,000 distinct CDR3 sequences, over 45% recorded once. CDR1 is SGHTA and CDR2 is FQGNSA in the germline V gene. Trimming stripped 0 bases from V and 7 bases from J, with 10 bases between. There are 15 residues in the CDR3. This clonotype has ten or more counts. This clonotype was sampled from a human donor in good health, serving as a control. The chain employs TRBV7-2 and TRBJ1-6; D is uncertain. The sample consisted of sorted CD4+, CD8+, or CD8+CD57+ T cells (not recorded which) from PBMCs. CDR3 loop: CASSLAIGTNSPLHF. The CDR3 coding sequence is TGTGCCAGCAGCTTAGCGATAGGCACCAATTCACCCCTCCACTTT.